This T cell receptor beta chain was profiled in a study of metastatic and nonmetastatic thyroid tumors. The study, taken as a whole, reports: Relative to benign nodules, malignant thyroid tumors were reportedly characterized by significantly elevated TCR beta diversity in blood and tumor.

In regard to this clone: The antigen remains unidentified.

The authors' processing: A classifier for distant metastasis in papillary thyroid cancer was constructed using CDR3 differences observed across clinicopathological groups. TCRdb called clones again from the PCR reads with MiXCR. TCRdb's processing, not the authors' own work, is the source of the V and J calls. Here the sample spans about 46,000 clones, roughly a quarter being singletons. Germline V lookup: CDR1 DFQATT, CDR2 SNEGSKA (reference sequence). The CDR3 spans 12 residues. Trimming removed 6 bases from V and 4 bases from J, with 12 bases in between. Patients were all untreated before their thyroid surgery.

The sample taken for sequencing was blood. The clonotype comes from a male donor with papillary thyroid cancer or a benign thyroid nodule (not recorded which). Some clones in this sample may be carry-over from other donors' samples. This sequence joins TRBV20-1 and TRBJ1-1, with D uncertain. The CDR3: CSAPNEGTEAFF. CDR3 DNA sequence: TGCAGTGCGCCCAATGAAGGCACTGAAGCTTTCTTT.